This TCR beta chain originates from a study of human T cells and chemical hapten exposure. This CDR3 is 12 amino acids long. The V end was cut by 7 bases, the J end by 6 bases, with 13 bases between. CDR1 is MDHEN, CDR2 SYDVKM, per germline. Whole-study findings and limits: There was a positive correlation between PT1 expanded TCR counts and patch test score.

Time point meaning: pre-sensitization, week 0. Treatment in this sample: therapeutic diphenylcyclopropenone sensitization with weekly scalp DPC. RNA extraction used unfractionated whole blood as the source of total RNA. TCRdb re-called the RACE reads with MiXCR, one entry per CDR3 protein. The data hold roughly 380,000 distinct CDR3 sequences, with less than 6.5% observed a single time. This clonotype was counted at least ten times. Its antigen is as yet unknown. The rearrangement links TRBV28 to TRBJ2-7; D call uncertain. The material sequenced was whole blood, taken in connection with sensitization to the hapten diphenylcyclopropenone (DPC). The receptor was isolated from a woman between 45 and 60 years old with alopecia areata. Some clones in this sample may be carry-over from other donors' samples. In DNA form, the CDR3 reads TGTGCCAGCATCAGCCCCCCGGGCGAGCAGTACTTC. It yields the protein CASISPPGEQYF.